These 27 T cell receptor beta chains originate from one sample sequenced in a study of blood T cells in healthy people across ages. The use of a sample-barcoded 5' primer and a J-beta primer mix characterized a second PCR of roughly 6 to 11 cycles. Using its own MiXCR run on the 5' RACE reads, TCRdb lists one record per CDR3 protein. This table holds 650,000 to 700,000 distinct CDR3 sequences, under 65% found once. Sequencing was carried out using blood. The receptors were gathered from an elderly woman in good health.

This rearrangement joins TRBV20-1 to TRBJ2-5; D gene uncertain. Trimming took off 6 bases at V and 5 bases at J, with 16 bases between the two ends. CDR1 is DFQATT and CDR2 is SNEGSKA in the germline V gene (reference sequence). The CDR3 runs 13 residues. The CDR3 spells CSAKTRFWETQYF. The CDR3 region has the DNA TGCAGTGCAAAGACCCGGTTCTGGGAGACCCAGTACTTC.

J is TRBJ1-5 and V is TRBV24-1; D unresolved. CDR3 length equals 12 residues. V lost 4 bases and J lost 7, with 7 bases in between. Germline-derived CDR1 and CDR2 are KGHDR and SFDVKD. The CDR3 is CATSEMGQPQHF. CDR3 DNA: TGTGCCACCAGTGAAATGGGACAGCCCCAGCATTTT.

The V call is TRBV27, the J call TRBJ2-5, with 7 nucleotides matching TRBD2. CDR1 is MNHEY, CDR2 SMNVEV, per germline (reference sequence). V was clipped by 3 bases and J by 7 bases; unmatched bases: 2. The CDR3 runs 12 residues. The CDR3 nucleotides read TGTGCCAGCAGTTTGGGGAGGGGGACCCAGTACTTC. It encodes CASSLGRGTQYF.

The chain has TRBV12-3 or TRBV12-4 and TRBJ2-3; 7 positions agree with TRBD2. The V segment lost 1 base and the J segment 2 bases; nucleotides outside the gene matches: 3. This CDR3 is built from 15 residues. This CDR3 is CASSLVERDTDTQYF. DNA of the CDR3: TGTGCCAGCAGTTTAGTGGAGCGGGACACAGATACGCAGTATTTT.

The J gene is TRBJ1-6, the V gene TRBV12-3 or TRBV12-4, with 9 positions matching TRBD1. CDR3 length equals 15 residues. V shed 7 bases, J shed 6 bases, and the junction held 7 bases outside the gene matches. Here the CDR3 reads CASTYRGQSNSPLHF. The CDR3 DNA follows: TGTGCCAGCACCTACAGGGGGCAGAGTAATTCACCCCTCCACTTT.

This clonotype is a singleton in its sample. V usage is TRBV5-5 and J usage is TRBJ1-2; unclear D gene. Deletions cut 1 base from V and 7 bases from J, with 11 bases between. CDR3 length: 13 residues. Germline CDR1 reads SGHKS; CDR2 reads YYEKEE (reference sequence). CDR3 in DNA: TGTGCCAGCAGCTTGTCCGACGTAGGTGGCTACACCTTC. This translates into CASSLSDVGGYTF.

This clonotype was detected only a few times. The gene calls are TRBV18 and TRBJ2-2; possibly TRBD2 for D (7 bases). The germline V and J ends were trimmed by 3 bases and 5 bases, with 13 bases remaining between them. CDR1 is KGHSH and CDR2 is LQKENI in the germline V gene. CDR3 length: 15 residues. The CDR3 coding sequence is TGTGCCAGCTCACCTGCGGGGGCGAGTACCGGGGAGCTGTTTTTT. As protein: CASSPAGASTGELFF.

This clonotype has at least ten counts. Written as DNA, the CDR3 is TGCGCCAGCAGCGTGCAGGGCCTCTACAATGAGCAGTTCTTC. Translated: CASSVQGLYNEQFF. The chain has TRBV5-1 and TRBJ2-1; perhaps TRBD1 as D (5 bases). Germline V gene data show CDR1 as SGHRS and CDR2 as YFSETQ. The CDR3 has 14 amino acids. The V and J ends lost 4 bases and 3 bases respectively, with 11 bases between them.

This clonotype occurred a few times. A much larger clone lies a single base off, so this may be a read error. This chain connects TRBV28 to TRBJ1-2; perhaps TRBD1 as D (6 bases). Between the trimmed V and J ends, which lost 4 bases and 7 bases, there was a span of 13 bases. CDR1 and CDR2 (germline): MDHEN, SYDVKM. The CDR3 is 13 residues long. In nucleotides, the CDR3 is TGTGCCAGCAGTTGTAGGGGGGCCGGTGGCTACACCTTC. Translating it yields CASSCRGAGGYTF.

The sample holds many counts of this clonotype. CDR3: CASSARQGAQPQHF. The CDR3 bases are TGTGCCAGCAGCGCCCGCCAGGGGGCTCAGCCCCAGCATTTT. This chain uses TRBV5-8 with TRBJ1-5; 8 positions agree with TRBD1. This CDR3 has 14 amino acids. V was clipped by 4 bases and J by 6 bases; unmatched bases: 6. The germline V gene has CDR1 SGHTS and CDR2 YDEGEE.

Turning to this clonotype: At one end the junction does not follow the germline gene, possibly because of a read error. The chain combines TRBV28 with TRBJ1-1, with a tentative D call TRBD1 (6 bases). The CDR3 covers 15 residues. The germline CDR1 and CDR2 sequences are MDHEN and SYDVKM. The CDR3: CASSPTQGLRTDAFF. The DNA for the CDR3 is TGTGCCAGCAGTCCGACACAGGGATTGAGGACTGATGCTTTCTTT.

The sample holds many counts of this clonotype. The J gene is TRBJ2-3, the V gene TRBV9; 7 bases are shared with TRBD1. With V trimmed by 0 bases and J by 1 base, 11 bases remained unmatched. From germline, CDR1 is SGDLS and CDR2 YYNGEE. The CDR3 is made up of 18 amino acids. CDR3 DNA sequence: TGTGCCAGCAGCGTAGGGGTGGGGGACAGACTCGGCACAGATACGCAGTATTTT. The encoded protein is CASSVGVGDRLGTDTQYF.

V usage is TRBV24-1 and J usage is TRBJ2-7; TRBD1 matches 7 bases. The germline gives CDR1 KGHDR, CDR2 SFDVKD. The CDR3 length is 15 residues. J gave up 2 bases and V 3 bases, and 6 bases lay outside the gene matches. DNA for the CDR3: TGTGCCACCAGTGATCCGGGACAGAATGCCTACGAGCAGTACTTC. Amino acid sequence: CATSDPGQNAYEQYF.

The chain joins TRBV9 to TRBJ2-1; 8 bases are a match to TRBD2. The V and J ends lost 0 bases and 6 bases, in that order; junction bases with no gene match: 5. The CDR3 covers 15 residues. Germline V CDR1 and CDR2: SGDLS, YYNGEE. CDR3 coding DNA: TGTGCCAGCAGCGTAGGTAGCGGGGAAACCAATGAGCAGTTCTTC. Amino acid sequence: CASSVGSGETNEQFF.

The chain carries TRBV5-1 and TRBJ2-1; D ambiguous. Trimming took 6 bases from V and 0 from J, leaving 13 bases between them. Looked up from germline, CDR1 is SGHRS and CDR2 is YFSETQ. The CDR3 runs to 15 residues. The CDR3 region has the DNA TGCGCCAGCACCTCCCAACTCAGCTCCTACAATGAGCAGTTCTTC. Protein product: CASTSQLSSYNEQFF.

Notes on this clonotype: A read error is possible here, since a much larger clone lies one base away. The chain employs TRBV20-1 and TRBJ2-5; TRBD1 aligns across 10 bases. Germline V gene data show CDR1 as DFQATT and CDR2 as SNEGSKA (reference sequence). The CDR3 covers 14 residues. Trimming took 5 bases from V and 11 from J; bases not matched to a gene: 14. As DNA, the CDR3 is TGCAGTGCTGCAACCGGGACAGGGGAGAATGAGCAGTACTTC. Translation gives CSAATGTGENEQYF.

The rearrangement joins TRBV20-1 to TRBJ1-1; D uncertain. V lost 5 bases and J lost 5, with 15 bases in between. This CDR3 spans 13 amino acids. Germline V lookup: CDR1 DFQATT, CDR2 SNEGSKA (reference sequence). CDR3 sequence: CSARREVGTEAFF. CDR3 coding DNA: TGCAGTGCTCGGAGGGAGGTCGGGACTGAAGCTTTCTTT.

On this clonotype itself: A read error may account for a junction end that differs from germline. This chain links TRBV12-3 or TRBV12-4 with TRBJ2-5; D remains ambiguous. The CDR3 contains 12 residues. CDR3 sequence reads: CVSSFGLEAQYF. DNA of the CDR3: TGTGTCAGCAGTTTTGGGCTCGAGGCCCAGTACTTC.

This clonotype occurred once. CDR3: CASGERGGNNEQFF. CDR3 nucleotide sequence: TGTGCCAGCGGGGAGCGGGGCGGGAACAATGAGCAGTTCTTC. The V and J genes are TRBV28 and TRBJ2-1; 7 positions match TRBD2. The V and J ends lost 8 bases and 5 bases, in that order; junction bases with no gene match: 9. The germline V gene encodes CDR1 MDHEN and CDR2 SYDVKM. CDR3 length equals 14 residues.

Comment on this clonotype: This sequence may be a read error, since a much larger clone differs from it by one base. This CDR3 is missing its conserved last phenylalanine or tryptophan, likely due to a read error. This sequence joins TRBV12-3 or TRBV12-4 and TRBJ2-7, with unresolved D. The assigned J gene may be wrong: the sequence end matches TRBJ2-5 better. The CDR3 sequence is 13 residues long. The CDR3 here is CASSWAARETQYL. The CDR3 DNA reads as TGTGCCAGCAGTTGGGCGGCGCGAGAGACCCAGTACCTC.

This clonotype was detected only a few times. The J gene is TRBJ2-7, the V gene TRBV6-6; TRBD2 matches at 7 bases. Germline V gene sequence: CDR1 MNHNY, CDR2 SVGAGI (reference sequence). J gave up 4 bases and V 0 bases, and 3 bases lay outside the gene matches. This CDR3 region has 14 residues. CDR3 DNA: TGTGCCAGCAGTTACTCGGGACTAAGATACGAGCAGTACTTC. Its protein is CASSYSGLRYEQYF.

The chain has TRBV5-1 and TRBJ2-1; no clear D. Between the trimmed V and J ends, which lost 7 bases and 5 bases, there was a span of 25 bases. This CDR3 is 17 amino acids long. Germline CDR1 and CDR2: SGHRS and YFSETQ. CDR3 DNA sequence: TGCGCCAGCCGCAACCCCGAAGAGGCAGGCATTAACAATGAGCAGTTCTTC. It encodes CASRNPEEAGINNEQFF.

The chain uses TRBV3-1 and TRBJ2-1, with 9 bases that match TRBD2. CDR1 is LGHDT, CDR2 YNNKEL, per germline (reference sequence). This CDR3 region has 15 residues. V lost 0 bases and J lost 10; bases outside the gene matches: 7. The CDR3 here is CASSQEAGGQREQFF. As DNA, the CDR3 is TGTGCCAGCAGCCAAGAGGCGGGGGGGCAGCGAGAGCAGTTCTTC.

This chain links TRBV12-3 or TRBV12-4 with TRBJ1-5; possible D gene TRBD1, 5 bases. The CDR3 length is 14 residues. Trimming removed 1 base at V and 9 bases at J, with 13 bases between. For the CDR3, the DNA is TGTGCCAGCAGTTTAGAAAGGGGATTGGCGCCCCAGCATTTT. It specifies CASSLERGLAPQHF.

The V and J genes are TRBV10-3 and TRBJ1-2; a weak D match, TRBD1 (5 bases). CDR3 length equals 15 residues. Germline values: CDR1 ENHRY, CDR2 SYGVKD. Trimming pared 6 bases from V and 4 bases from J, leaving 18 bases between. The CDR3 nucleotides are TGTGCCATCAGCGGGACTGCCGGAGAGGGCTATGGCTACACCTTC. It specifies CAISGTAGEGYGYTF.

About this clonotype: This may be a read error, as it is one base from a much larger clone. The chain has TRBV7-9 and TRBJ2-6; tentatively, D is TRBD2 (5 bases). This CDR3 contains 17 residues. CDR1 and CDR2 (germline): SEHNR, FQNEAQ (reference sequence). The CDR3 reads CASGLGGLISGANVLTF. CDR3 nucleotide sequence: TGTGCCAGCGGCTTAGGAGGCCTCATCTCTGGGGCCAACGTCCTGACTTTC.

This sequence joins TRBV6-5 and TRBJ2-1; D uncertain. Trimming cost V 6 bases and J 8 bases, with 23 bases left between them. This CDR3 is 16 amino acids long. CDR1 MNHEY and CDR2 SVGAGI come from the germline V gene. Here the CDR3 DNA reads TGTGCCAGCAGCCGTACCAGGAGTTTAGGGTCTGATGAGCAGTTCTTC. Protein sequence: CASSRTRSLGSDEQFF.